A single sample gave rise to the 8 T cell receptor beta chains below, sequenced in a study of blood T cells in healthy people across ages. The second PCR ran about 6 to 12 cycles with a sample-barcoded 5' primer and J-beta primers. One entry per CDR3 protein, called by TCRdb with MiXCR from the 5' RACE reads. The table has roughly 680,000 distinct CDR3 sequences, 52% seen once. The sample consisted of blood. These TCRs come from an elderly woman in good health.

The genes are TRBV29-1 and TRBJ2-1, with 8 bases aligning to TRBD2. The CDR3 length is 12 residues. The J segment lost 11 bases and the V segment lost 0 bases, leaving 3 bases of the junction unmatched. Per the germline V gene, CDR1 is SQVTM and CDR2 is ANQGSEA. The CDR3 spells CSVEDREGKQFF. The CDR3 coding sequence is TGCAGCGTTGAAGATCGGGAGGGTAAGCAGTTCTTC.

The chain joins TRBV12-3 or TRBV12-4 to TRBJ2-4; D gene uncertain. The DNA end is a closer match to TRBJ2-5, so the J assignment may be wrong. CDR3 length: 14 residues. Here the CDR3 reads CASSLGTSKETQYF. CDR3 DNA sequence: TGTGCCAGCAGTTTAGGGACCTCTAAAGAGACCCAGTACTTC.

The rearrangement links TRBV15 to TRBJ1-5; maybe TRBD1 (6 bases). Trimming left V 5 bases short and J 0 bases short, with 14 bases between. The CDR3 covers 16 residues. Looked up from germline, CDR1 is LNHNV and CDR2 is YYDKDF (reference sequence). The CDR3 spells CATSPRTEPSNQPQHF. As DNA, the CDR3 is TGTGCCACCAGCCCGCGGACAGAACCTAGCAATCAGCCCCAGCATTTT.

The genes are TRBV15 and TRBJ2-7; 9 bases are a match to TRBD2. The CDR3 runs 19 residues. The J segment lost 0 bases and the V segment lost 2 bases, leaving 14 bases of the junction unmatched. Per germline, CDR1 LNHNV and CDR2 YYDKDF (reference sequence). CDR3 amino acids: CATSRPMGFAGGISYEQYF. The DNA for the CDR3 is TGTGCCACCAGCAGACCGATGGGGTTCGCGGGAGGGATCTCCTACGAGCAGTACTTC.

In nucleotides, the CDR3 is TGCGCCAGCGTAGGGGCTAGCGGGAGACCCGATGTCAATGAGCAGTTCTTC. This encodes CASVGASGRPDVNEQFF. The chain employs TRBV10-2 and TRBJ2-1; TRBD2 matches 10 bases. The CDR3 is 17 residues long. Per germline, CDR1 WSHSY and CDR2 SAAADI. J lost 6 bases, V lost 8 bases, and 16 bases had no gene match.

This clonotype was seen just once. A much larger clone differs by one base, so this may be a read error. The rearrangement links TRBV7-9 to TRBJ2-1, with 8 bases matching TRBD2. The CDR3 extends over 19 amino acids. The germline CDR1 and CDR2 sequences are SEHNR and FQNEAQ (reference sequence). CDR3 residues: CASSLALIAGRVSYNERFF. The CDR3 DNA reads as TGTGCCAGCAGCTTAGCGCTCATAGCGGGGAGGGTCTCCTACAATGAGCGGTTCTTC.

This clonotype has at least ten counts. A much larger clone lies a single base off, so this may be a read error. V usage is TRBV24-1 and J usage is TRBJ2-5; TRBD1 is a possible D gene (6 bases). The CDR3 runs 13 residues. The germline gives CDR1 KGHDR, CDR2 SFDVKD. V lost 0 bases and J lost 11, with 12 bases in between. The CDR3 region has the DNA TGTGCCACCAGTGATTTGAGGACAGCCGGACAGTACTTC. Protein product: CATSDLRTAGQYF.

The CDR3 loop reads CASSTWTGGASYQPQHF. DNA of the CDR3: TGTGCCAGCAGCACGTGGACAGGGGGCGCGTCTTATCAGCCCCAGCATTTT. The rearrangement joins TRBV7-9 to TRBJ1-5; 11 nucleotides align to TRBD1. CDR3 length: 17 amino acids. Unmatched junction bases numbered 11, after V lost 5 bases and J lost 5 bases. The germline gives CDR1 SEHNR, CDR2 FQNEAQ (reference sequence).